The 29 T cell receptor beta chains given below trace back to one sample, sequenced in a study of long-term antiretroviral therapy in people with HIV. This was the immunoSEQ v3.0 assay at survey level. The table came from immunoSEQ multiplex PCR; TCRdb's copy has only in-frame clones and leaves some out. This sample has 24,000 or so clones, with 85% found just once. The sequencing here drew on unsorted PBMCs, taken 2.3 years after starting antiretroviral therapy. These receptors came from a man between 35 and 55 years old with HIV.

This chain uses TRBV6-1 with TRBJ1-5, with D maybe TRBD1 (5 bases). V lost 0 bases and J lost 3, with 9 bases in between. The CDR3 consists of 15 residues. Germline loops: CDR1 MNHNS, CDR2 SASEGT. The CDR3 coding sequence is TGTGCCAGCAGTGAAGCGGAGGGGCACAATCAGCCCCAGCATTTT. Its protein is CASSEAEGHNQPQHF.

This chain links TRBV6-5 with TRBJ1-1; the D gene is possibly TRBD1 (6 bases). CDR1 and CDR2 from the germline V gene are MNHEY and SVGAGI. Trimming took off 2 bases at V and 4 bases at J, with 8 bases between the two ends. This CDR3 has 13 amino acids. CDR3 protein: CASSYGGPTEAFF. CDR3 nucleotide sequence: TGTGCCAGCAGTTACGGGGGCCCCACTGAAGCTTTCTTT.

V is TRBV5-5 and J is TRBJ2-7; no clear D gene. V was clipped by 4 bases and J by 0 bases, with 11 bases between them. The germline V gene encodes CDR1 SGHKS and CDR2 YYEKEE (reference sequence). The CDR3 length is 14 residues. CDR3 bases: TGTGCCAGCAGCCCCCGACCCAACTCCTACGAGCAGTACTTC. It translates to CASSPRPNSYEQYF.

The V call is TRBV10-3, the J call TRBJ2-3; D is unclear. The V and J ends lost 4 bases and 0 bases respectively, with 17 bases between them. CDR1 ENHRY and CDR2 SYGVKD come from the germline V gene. The CDR3 consists of 17 residues. In DNA, the CDR3 is TGTGCCATCAGTGGGAGACTGGAAATAACTAGCACAGATACGCAGTATTTT. This codes for CAISGRLEITSTDTQYF.

V gene TRBV19 combines with J gene TRBJ1-2; the D is unclear. This CDR3 comprises 15 residues. Germline V gene data show CDR1 as LNHDA and CDR2 as SQIVND (reference sequence). V lost 3 bases and J lost 0, with 11 bases in between. CDR3 loop: CASSMGRRANYGYTF. Here the CDR3 DNA reads TGTGCCAGTAGTATGGGCAGGAGAGCTAACTATGGCTACACCTTC.

This clone occurred once. V usage is TRBV5-1 and J usage is TRBJ2-3; D uncertain. The CDR3 covers 12 residues. Trimming took 1 base from V and 4 from J, leaving 4 bases between them. Germline CDR1 SGHRS, CDR2 YFSETQ. The CDR3 coding sequence is TGCGCCAGCAGCTTGTCGTCAGATACGCAGTATTTT. Encoded protein: CASSLSSDTQYF.

The chain is built from TRBV19 and TRBJ2-2; 7 positions match TRBD2. J gave up 1 base and V 8 bases, and 4 bases lay outside the gene matches. In germline, CDR1 is LNHDA, CDR2 SQIVND (reference sequence). The CDR3 is made up of 14 amino acids. The CDR3 nucleotides are TGTGCCAGTGCAAGCGGGATGAACACCGGGGAGCTGTTTTTT. Translation: CASASGMNTGELFF. Filled out from reference TRBV19 and TRBJ2-2, the complete variable domain reads DGGITQSPKYLFRKEGQNVTLSCEQNLNHDAMYWYRQDPGQGLRLIYYSQIVNDFQKGDIAEGYSVSREKKESFPLTVTSAQKNPTAFYLCASASGMNTGELFFGEGSRLTVL.

The chain couples TRBV4-1 to TRBJ2-2, with 8 bases fitting TRBD1. Germline V gives CDR1 MGHRA, CDR2 YSYEKL. V was pared by 3 bases and J by 7 bases, with 10 bases of the junction left unmatched. The CDR3 sequence is 16 residues long. CDR3 amino acids: CASSQGSGGKDGELFF. The CDR3 coding sequence is TGCGCCAGCAGCCAGGGCTCAGGGGGCAAGGACGGGGAGCTGTTTTTT.

V and J are TRBV28 and TRBJ2-3; D is undetermined. The CDR3 loop spans 12 amino acids. Germline V lookup: CDR1 MDHEN, CDR2 SYDVKM. V lost 6 bases, J lost 5 bases, and 9 bases lay in between. The CDR3 nucleotides read TGTGCCAGCAGCCCACCCATAGATACGCAGTATTTT. Protein sequence: CASSPPIDTQYF.

J is TRBJ2-5 and V is TRBV2; 7 nucleotides agree with TRBD2. In germline, CDR1 is SNHLY, CDR2 FYNNEI. The CDR3 loop spans 15 amino acids. Trimming removed 1 base from V and 5 bases from J; junction bases left unmatched: 7. The CDR3 DNA reads as TGTGCCAGCAGTGAAGTCAGCGGGATAAGTGAGACCCAGTACTTC. It codes for CASSEVSGISETQYF.

The J gene is TRBJ1-1, the V gene TRBV4-1, with unresolved D. Trimming took 2 bases from V and 6 from J, leaving 19 bases between them. The CDR3 consists of 16 residues. Looked up from germline, CDR1 is MGHRA and CDR2 is YSYEKL. This CDR3 reads CASSQRWGGRAAEAFF. CDR3 DNA sequence: TGCGCCAGCAGCCAACGCTGGGGAGGGCGGGCTGCTGAAGCTTTCTTT.

The rearrangement links TRBV19 to TRBJ1-5; perhaps TRBD1 as D (6 bases). The V end lost 6 bases, the J end lost 4 bases, and 10 bases lay between the germline ends. The CDR3 runs to 13 residues. Looked up from germline, CDR1 is LNHDA and CDR2 is SQIVND (reference sequence). The chain's CDR3 is CASRGALNQPQHF. Written as DNA, the CDR3 is TGTGCCAGTAGGGGGGCGCTGAATCAGCCCCAGCATTTT.

This clone was counted a single time. The chain links TRBV6-1 to TRBJ2-2, with 12 positions matching TRBD2. CDR1 MNHNS and CDR2 SASEGT come from the germline V gene. With V trimmed by 0 bases and J by 0 bases, 2 bases remained unmatched. CDR3 length: 18 residues. The DNA of the CDR3 is TGTGCCAGCAGTGAAGCACTAGCGGGAGGCGCGAACACCGGGGAGCTGTTTTTT. It codes for CASSEALAGGANTGELFF.

This clone was seen a single time. The chain carries TRBV9 and TRBJ2-1; TRBD2 matches at 10 bases. Germline trimming cut 3 bases from V and 5 bases from J; bases unmatched to any gene: 11. CDR3 size: 17 residues. CDR1 is SGDLS and CDR2 is YYNGEE in the germline V gene. Written as DNA, the CDR3 is TGTGCCAGCAGCGCCTTCCCCCTAGCGGGGGTAGACAATGAGCAGTTCTTC. It encodes CASSAFPLAGVDNEQFF.

This chain joins TRBV27 and TRBJ1-3; D gene unclear. The CDR3 sequence is 18 residues long. Per germline, CDR1 MNHEY and CDR2 SMNVEV (reference sequence). V was shortened by 7 bases and J by 3 bases, with 25 bases between the two germline ends. The CDR3 coding sequence is TGTGCCAGCATCCATTCGGGTTTGGTGGGTTTGGGTGGAAACACCATATATTTT. It specifies CASIHSGLVGLGGNTIYF.

The V and J genes are TRBV5-1 and TRBJ2-3; weak D call: TRBD2 (6 bases). This CDR3 has 16 residues. The germline gives CDR1 SGHRS, CDR2 YFSETQ. V was cut by 4 bases and J by 2 bases, with 17 bases left in between. The CDR3 here is CASSPGGRAHTDTQYF. CDR3 in DNA: TGCGCCAGCAGCCCAGGAGGGCGGGCCCACACAGATACGCAGTATTTT.

The gene calls are TRBV10-3 and TRBJ2-3; the D gene could be TRBD1 or TRBD2 (6 bases each). In germline, CDR1 is ENHRY, CDR2 SYGVKD. The CDR3 sequence is 16 residues long. V was trimmed by 6 bases and J by 4 bases, leaving 20 bases between them. The CDR3 is CAIRDSGHRRADTQYF. The CDR3 nucleotides read TGTGCCATCAGAGACTCGGGACACCGGAGGGCAGATACGCAGTATTTT.

DNA for the CDR3: TGCGCCAGCAGCCAAGAGGACACCGCCTACGAGCAGTACTTC. Translated: CASSQEDTAYEQYF. The chain carries TRBV4-1 and TRBJ2-7; D is perhaps TRBD1 (5 bases). CDR1 is MGHRA and CDR2 is YSYEKL in the germline V gene. This CDR3 has 14 residues. The germline V and J ends were trimmed by 0 bases and 2 bases, with 8 bases remaining between them.

This sequence joins TRBV5-6 and TRBJ1-1; maybe TRBD1 (6 bases). CDR1 and CDR2 from the germline V gene are SGHDT and YYEEEE. The ends were cut back, 1 base at V and 7 bases at J, with 17 bases in the middle. CDR3 length: 15 residues. The CDR3 region has the DNA TGTGCCAGCAGCTTGTTACCGGGGGCGAGCGTTGAAGCTTTCTTT. Amino acid sequence: CASSLLPGASVEAFF.

This chain links TRBV5-1 with TRBJ1-1; 7 bases fit TRBD1. Germline V gives CDR1 SGHRS, CDR2 YFSETQ. The CDR3 contains 16 residues. V was clipped by 0 bases and J by 4 bases; unmatched bases: 9. The CDR3 nucleotides read TGCGCCAGCAGCTTGGACCCCAGGGGGGTCAGCACTGAAGCTTTCTTT. Its translation: CASSLDPRGVSTEAFF.

The rearrangement uses TRBV30 and TRBJ2-2, with TRBD2 matching 7 bases. CDR1 is GTSNPN, CDR2 SVGIG, per germline (reference sequence). The CDR3 consists of 16 residues. The trim removed 2 bases at V and 4 bases at J, leaving 10 bases unmatched. Written as DNA, the CDR3 is TGTGCCTGGAGTTGGCGATCTAGCGGAATCACCGGGGAGCTGTTTTTT. Residues: CAWSWRSSGITGELFF.

This rearrangement joins TRBV28 to TRBJ1-2; D uncertain. The CDR3 extends over 15 amino acids. Germline loops: CDR1 MDHEN, CDR2 SYDVKM. V was pared by 4 bases and J by 3 bases, with 15 bases between. The CDR3 sequence: CASSSASDTDYGYTF. As DNA, the CDR3 is TGTGCCAGCAGTTCTGCGTCCGACACCGACTATGGCTACACCTTC.

The V and J genes are TRBV6-5 and TRBJ1-1; no reliable D call. CDR1 and CDR2 (germline): MNHEY, SVGAGI. V lost 4 bases and J lost 0, with 6 bases in between. The CDR3 is made up of 13 amino acids. For the CDR3, the DNA is TGTGCCAGCAGTTTCGTCTTGAACACTGAAGCTTTCTTT. Its protein product is CASSFVLNTEAFF.

V gene TRBV4-1 combines with J gene TRBJ2-7; 7 positions agree with TRBD1. Germline values: CDR1 MGHRA, CDR2 YSYEKL. The CDR3 covers 17 residues. J gave up 0 bases and V 0 bases, and 8 bases lay outside the gene matches. CDR3 nucleotide sequence: TGCGCCAGCAGCCAAGATAACCCGACAGGGAGCTCCTACGAGCAGTACTTC. Amino acids: CASSQDNPTGSSYEQYF.

V usage is TRBV7-6 and J usage is TRBJ2-7; 9 nucleotides agree with TRBD1. Germline trimming cut 3 bases from V and 2 bases from J; bases unmatched to any gene: 5. Per germline, CDR1 SGHVS and CDR2 FNYEAQ. The CDR3 sequence is 15 residues long. CDR3 DNA sequence: TGTGCCAGCAGCTTGGGACAGGGTCCAGCCTACGAGCAGTACTTC. Amino acid sequence: CASSLGQGPAYEQYF. Full variable domain (missing parts from reference TRBV7-6 and TRBJ2-7): GAGVSQSPRYKVTKRGQDVALRCDPISGHVSLYWYRQALGQGPEFLTYFNYEAQQDKSGLPNDRFSAERPEGSISTLTIQRTEQRDSAMYRCASSLGQGPAYEQYFGPGTRLTVT.

The genes are TRBV13 and TRBJ2-7; perhaps TRBD1 as D (5 bases). This CDR3 comprises 14 residues. The V gene lost 5 bases and the J gene lost 2 bases, with 13 bases spanning the gap. The germline CDR1 and CDR2 sequences are PRHDT and FYEKMQ (reference sequence). The chain's CDR3 is CASSRGHLPYEQYF. CDR3 bases: TGTGCCAGCAGCCGAGGACACCTCCCCTACGAGCAGTACTTC.

The chain uses TRBV27 and TRBJ2-7; no firm D call. V dropped 4 bases and J dropped 2 bases, with 9 bases sitting between them. CDR1 is MNHEY and CDR2 is SMNVEV in the germline V gene (reference sequence). The CDR3 is made up of 13 amino acids. CDR3 coding DNA: TGTGCCAGCAGTTATAACGTAGCCTACGAGCAGTACTTC. This encodes CASSYNVAYEQYF.

This chain joins TRBV15 and TRBJ2-7; 7 bases fit TRBD1. From germline, CDR1 is LNHNV and CDR2 YYDKDF (reference sequence). CDR3 length: 16 residues. J gave up 1 base and V 0 bases, and 6 bases lay outside the gene matches. CDR3 bases: TGTGCCACCAGCAGAGACCGACAGGGACCTTCCTACGAGCAGTACTTC. It is translated as CATSRDRQGPSYEQYF.

The chain links TRBV10-1 to TRBJ2-7; the D call may be TRBD1 or TRBD2 (5 bases each). The CDR3 length is 15 residues. Germline CDR1 and CDR2: WNHNN and SYGVQD (reference sequence). Trimming cost V 2 bases and J 3 bases, with 14 bases left between them. The CDR3 DNA follows: TGCGCCAGCAGTGAGAAAGAAGGGGAGCTCTACGAGCAGTACTTC. Translation gives CASSEKEGELYEQYF.